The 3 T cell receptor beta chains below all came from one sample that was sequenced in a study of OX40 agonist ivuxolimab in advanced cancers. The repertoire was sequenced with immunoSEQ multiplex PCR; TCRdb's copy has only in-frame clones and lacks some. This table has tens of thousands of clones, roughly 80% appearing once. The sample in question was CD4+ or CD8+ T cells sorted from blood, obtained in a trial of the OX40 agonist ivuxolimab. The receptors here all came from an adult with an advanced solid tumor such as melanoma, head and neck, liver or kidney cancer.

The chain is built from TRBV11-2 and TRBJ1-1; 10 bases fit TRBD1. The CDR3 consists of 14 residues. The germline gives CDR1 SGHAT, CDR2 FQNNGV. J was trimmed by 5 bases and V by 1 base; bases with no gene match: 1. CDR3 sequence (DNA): TGTGCCAGCAGCTTAGCGGGACAGGGGACTGAAGCTTTCTTT. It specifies CASSLAGQGTEAFF.

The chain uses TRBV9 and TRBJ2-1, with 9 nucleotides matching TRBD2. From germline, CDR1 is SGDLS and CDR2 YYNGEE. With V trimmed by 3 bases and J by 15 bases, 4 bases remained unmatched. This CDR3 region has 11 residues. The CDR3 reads CASSGRGGVFF. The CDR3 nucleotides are TGTGCCAGCAGCGGGCGGGGGGGCGTGTTCTTC.

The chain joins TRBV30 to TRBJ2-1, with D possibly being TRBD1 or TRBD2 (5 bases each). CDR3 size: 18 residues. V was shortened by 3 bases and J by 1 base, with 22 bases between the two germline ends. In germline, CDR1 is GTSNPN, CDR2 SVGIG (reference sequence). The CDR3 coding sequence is TGTGCCTGGAGAATCGGGACCGGATTTGACTTTTCCTACAATGAGCAGTTCTTC. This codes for CAWRIGTGFDFSYNEQFF.